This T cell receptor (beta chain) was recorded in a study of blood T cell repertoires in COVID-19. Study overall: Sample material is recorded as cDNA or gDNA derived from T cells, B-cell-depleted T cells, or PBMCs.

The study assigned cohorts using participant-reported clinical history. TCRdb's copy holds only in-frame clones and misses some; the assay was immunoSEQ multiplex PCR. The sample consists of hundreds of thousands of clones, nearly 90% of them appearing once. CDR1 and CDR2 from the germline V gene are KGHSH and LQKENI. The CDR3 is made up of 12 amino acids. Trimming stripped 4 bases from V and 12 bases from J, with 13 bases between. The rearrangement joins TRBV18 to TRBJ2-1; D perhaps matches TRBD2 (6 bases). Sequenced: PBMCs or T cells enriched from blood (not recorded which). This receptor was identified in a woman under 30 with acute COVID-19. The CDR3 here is CASSRGTAGQFF. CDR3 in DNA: TGTGCCAGCTCACGCGGGACCGCCGGGCAGTTCTTC.